The 20 T cell receptor beta chains presented below share a single source sample, sequenced in a study of cytomegalovirus exposure and HLA in healthy donors. Libraries were prepared by immunoSEQ multiplex PCR; TCRdb keeps only in-frame clonotypes and omits some of them. The sample has over 85,000 clones, more than 75% seen once. Sequencing was performed on PBMCs. These receptors originate from a woman under 40 in good health and CMV-seropositive.

The rearrangement links TRBV29-1 to TRBJ2-3; 8 bases match TRBD2. This CDR3 is 15 amino acids long. V was pared by 2 bases and J by 2 bases, with 6 bases of the junction left unmatched. Germline loops: CDR1 SQVTM, CDR2 ANQGSEA. The CDR3 nucleotides are TGCAGCGTTGAATATTTCGGGAGGGTCACAGATACGCAGTATTTT. Amino acid sequence: CSVEYFGRVTDTQYF.

J is TRBJ2-7 and V is TRBV6-1; the match to TRBD2 covers 8 bases. With V trimmed by 6 bases and J by 7 bases, 8 bases remained unmatched. Germline V gene lookup returns CDR1 MNHNS and CDR2 SASEGT. The CDR3 consists of 13 residues. Here the CDR3 DNA reads TGTGCCAGCAGACCCACGGGGGGGCGAGAGCAGTACTTC. Amino acid sequence: CASRPTGGREQYF.

The chain couples TRBV2 to TRBJ2-1, with 11 bases fitting TRBD1. V shed 6 bases, J shed 4 bases, and the junction held 5 bases outside the gene matches. The CDR3 runs 15 residues. Germline-derived CDR1 and CDR2 are SNHLY and FYNNEI. The CDR3, as DNA: TGTGCCAGCAGCCGGGGACAGGGGGTATACAATGAGCAGTTCTTC. Protein product: CASSRGQGVYNEQFF. Complete variable domain (other parts from reference TRBV2 and TRBJ2-1): EPEVTQTPSHQVTQMGQEVILRCVPISNHLYFYWYRQILGQKVEFLVSFYNNEISEKSEIFDDQFSVERPDGSNFTLKIRSTKLEDSAMYFCASSRGQGVYNEQFFGPGTRLTVL.

The rearrangement joins TRBV30 to TRBJ1-2; D gene uncertain. From germline, CDR1 is GTSNPN and CDR2 SVGIG (reference sequence). V shed 2 bases and J shed 3 bases, with 10 bases lying between them. The CDR3 runs to 13 residues. DNA of the CDR3: TGTGCCTGGAGTCGGCAGGCCGACTATGGCTACACCTTC. This gives the protein CAWSRQADYGYTF.

This chain links TRBV9 with TRBJ2-5, with D hard to call. The germline V and J ends were trimmed by 0 bases and 1 base, with 7 bases remaining between them. CDR1 is SGDLS and CDR2 is YYNGEE in the germline V gene. The CDR3 sequence is 14 residues long. CDR3 nucleotides: TGTGCCAGCAGCGTAGTGGCAGTCCAAGAGACCCAGTACTTC. Translated, it gives CASSVVAVQETQYF.

The genes are TRBV7-6 and TRBJ2-5, with D unresolved. Germline V gene data show CDR1 as SGHVS and CDR2 as FNYEAQ. This CDR3 region has 13 residues. The ends were cut back, 0 bases at V and 2 bases at J, with 4 bases in the middle. The CDR3 DNA follows: TGTGCCAGCAGCTTAGCTCAGCAAGAGACCCAGTACTTC. It codes for CASSLAQQETQYF.

The chain uses TRBV2 and TRBJ2-2, with 13 bases identical to TRBD2. V shed 6 bases and J 6 bases; nucleotides not matched to a gene: 4. This CDR3 contains 15 residues. The germline V gene has CDR1 SNHLY and CDR2 FYNNEI. This CDR3 reads CASSGTSGTPGELFF. The CDR3 region has the DNA TGTGCCAGCAGCGGGACTAGCGGGACCCCCGGGGAGCTGTTTTTT.

This chain's CDR3 is CASSYSGAGWTGELFF. The CDR3 coding sequence is TGTGCCAGCAGTTACTCGGGAGCGGGGTGGACCGGGGAGCTGTTTTTT. The chain recombines TRBV6-5 with TRBJ2-2, with 7 bases fitting TRBD2. The germline gives CDR1 MNHEY, CDR2 SVGAGI. V gave up 0 bases and J gave up 5 bases; unmatched junction bases: 6. There are 16 residues in the CDR3.

The V gene is TRBV4-2, the J gene TRBJ2-2, with D unresolved. This CDR3 comprises 17 residues. Trimming left V 5 bases short and J 0 bases short, with 16 bases between. CDR1 is LGHNA, CDR2 YNFKEQ, per germline. Written as DNA, the CDR3 is TGTGCCAGCAGCATTCCCCATGGGCAGGCGAACACCGGGGAGCTGTTTTTT. Amino acid sequence: CASSIPHGQANTGELFF.

In its sample, this clone was seen a few times. The J gene is TRBJ2-1, the V gene TRBV27, with 8 bases matching TRBD2. Per the germline V gene, CDR1 is MNHEY and CDR2 is SMNVEV (reference sequence). The V gene end was trimmed by 5 bases and the J gene end by 4 bases; junction bases not matched to a gene: 13. The CDR3 loop spans 17 amino acids. The CDR3 coding sequence is TGTGCCAGCAGTCCGACCACTAGTAGCGGGGTATACAATGAGCAGTTCTTC. Residues: CASSPTTSSGVYNEQFF.

The chain has TRBV7-6 and TRBJ1-2, with TRBD1 matching over 7 bases. The CDR3 extends over 15 amino acids. Germline CDR1 and CDR2: SGHVS and FNYEAQ. Trimming removed 0 bases from V and 8 bases from J; junction bases left unmatched: 9. CDR3 nucleotides: TGTGCCAGCAGCTTAGCGAAGGCAGGGGGAGGCGGCTACACCTTC. Translated, it gives CASSLAKAGGGGYTF.

The V gene is TRBV6-1, the J gene TRBJ2-7; 9 bases agree with TRBD1. From germline, CDR1 is MNHNS and CDR2 SASEGT. The CDR3 totals 15 residues. The V gene end was trimmed by 5 bases and the J gene end by 0 bases; junction bases not matched to a gene: 5. The CDR3 sequence: CASSKGTGFSYEQYF. The CDR3 bases are TGTGCCAGCAGTAAGGGGACAGGGTTCTCCTACGAGCAGTACTTC.

The J gene is TRBJ2-3, the V gene TRBV18; tentative D call: TRBD2 (6 bases). Between the trimmed V and J ends, which lost 6 bases and 0 bases, there was a span of 13 bases. Per the germline V gene, CDR1 is KGHSH and CDR2 is LQKENI. This CDR3 has 15 amino acids. Here the CDR3 reads CASSHVSGSTDTQYF. The CDR3, as DNA: TGTGCCAGCTCTCACGTCAGCGGGAGCACAGATACGCAGTATTTT.

The chain joins TRBV6-8 to TRBJ2-1; D unclear. Between the trimmed V and J ends, which lost 5 bases and 0 bases, there was a span of 14 bases. The CDR3 spans 16 residues. Germline V gene data show CDR1 as MNHGY and CDR2 as SAAAGT. CDR3 DNA: TGTGCCAGCAGTCCACACCTCTCTAGCTCCTACAATGAGCAGTTCTTC. Translated, it gives CASSPHLSSSYNEQFF.

This chain joins TRBV7-9 and TRBJ1-1, with 7 bases matching TRBD1. Germline V gene lookup returns CDR1 SEHNR and CDR2 FQNEAQ (reference sequence). The length of the CDR3 is 15 residues. J was trimmed by 5 bases and V by 5 bases; bases with no gene match: 11. Here the CDR3 DNA reads TGTGCCAGCAGCCACCCCGCCGACAGGGCGACTGAAGCTTTCTTT. It yields the protein CASSHPADRATEAFF.

The chain couples TRBV7-9 to TRBJ2-7, with TRBD2 identical over 12 bases. V lost 8 bases, J lost 4 bases, and 18 bases stayed unmatched. This CDR3 has 18 amino acids. Germline V gene lookup returns CDR1 SEHNR and CDR2 FQNEAQ (reference sequence). The chain's CDR3 is CASSHWLAGGPFLYEQYF. CDR3 DNA: TGTGCCAGCTCCCACTGGCTAGCGGGAGGGCCCTTCTTATACGAGCAGTACTTC. Full variable domain (rest looked up from reference TRBV7-9 and TRBJ2-7): DTGVSQNPRHKITKRGQNVTFRCDPISEHNRLYWYRQTLGQGPEFLTYFQNEAQLEKSRLLSDRFSAERPKGSFSTLEIQRTEQGDSAMYLCASSHWLAGGPFLYEQYFGPGTRLTVT.

The V gene is TRBV4-2, the J gene TRBJ2-3; 10 positions agree with TRBD2. V lost 4 bases and J lost 2; bases outside the gene matches: 15. The CDR3 runs 19 residues. Germline CDR1 LGHNA, CDR2 YNFKEQ. The CDR3 nucleotides read TGTGCCAGCAGCCGAGGAAAGGGGCTAGCGGGGGTGGTCACAGATACGCAGTATTTT. The encoded protein is CASSRGKGLAGVVTDTQYF.

The chain couples TRBV4-2 to TRBJ2-5; TRBD1 aligns across 8 bases. CDR3 length equals 16 residues. The junction had 7 bases not matched to a gene; V was cut back by 4 bases and J by 0 bases. Germline CDR1 and CDR2: LGHNA and YNFKEQ. The CDR3 loop reads CASSLPHRGNQETQYF. The CDR3 DNA sequence: TGTGCCAGCAGCCTTCCCCACAGGGGGAACCAAGAGACCCAGTACTTC.

The V and J genes are TRBV5-4 and TRBJ1-4; D is possibly TRBD1 (6 bases). The germline V gene encodes CDR1 SGHNT and CDR2 YYREEE (reference sequence). Trimming removed 0 bases from V and 4 bases from J, with 7 bases in between. This CDR3 is 14 amino acids long. Here the CDR3 DNA reads TGTGCCAGCAGCTTGGAAGGGGGTAATGAAAAACTGTTTTTT. Translating gives CASSLEGGNEKLFF.

This clone was found once. V usage is TRBV29-1 and J usage is TRBJ2-1; 12 bases agree with TRBD2. This CDR3 contains 13 residues. In germline, CDR1 is SQVTM, CDR2 ANQGSEA. The junction had 5 bases not matched to a gene; V was cut back by 4 bases and J by 10 bases. This chain's CDR3 is CSVGRLAGGEQFF. The CDR3 nucleotides read TGCAGCGTTGGTCGGCTAGCGGGGGGGGAGCAGTTCTTC.